The rows below give T cell receptor beta chains drawn from one sample of a study of T cell responses to AZD1222 COVID-19 vaccine. Sequencing used immunoSEQ multiplex PCR; TCRdb keeps in-frame clones, though not all of them. Found here are 150,000 or so clones, 90% of them singletons; the top ten hold approximately 1.5%. The starting material was peripheral blood, obtained 28 days after the second AZD1222 dose. Receptors originate from an adult who received the AZD1222 COVID-19 vaccine. Each CDR3 is given with its conserved first and last residue.

TRBJ1-5,TRBV28,CASSSAGVVQPQHF
TRBJ2-4,TRBV3-1/TRBV3-2,CASSQVLGGSSGGNKNIQYF
TRBJ2-1,TRBV4-1,CASTPSGLSSYNEQFF
TRBJ1-5,TRBV28,CASRVGRSNQPQHF
TRBJ1-3,TRBV5-1,CASSLAGPLSSGNTIYF
TRBJ1-2,TRBV18,CASSPPGAEGYTF
TRBJ2-7,TRBV3-1/TRBV3-2,CASAIRGGYEQYF
TRBJ2-7,TRBV2,CASRDRVQGSYEQYF
TRBJ1-2,TRBV7-9,CASSPVGTGIYGYTF
TRBJ2-1,TRBV12-3/TRBV12-4,CASTFSSEQFF
TRBJ1-5,TRBV7-8,CASSPDGLPQHF
TRBJ2-1,TRBV2,CASRRQGTSDNEQFF
TRBJ2-1,TRBV7-8,CASSFSLAGNVNEQFF
TRBJ1-5,TRBV25-1,CASSEWDTNNQPQHF
TRBJ1-3,TRBV28,CASSNRDRENTIYF
TRBJ2-7,TRBV6-5,CASSKLAGSSYEQYF
TRBJ2-3,TRBV19,CASSIEGNTQYF
TRBJ1-1,TRBV29-1,CSVGDRGLITEAFF
TRBJ1-6,TRBV10-2,CASSLSNSPLHF
TRBJ2-7,TRBV6-5,CASRRGGIYEQYF
TRBJ2-5,TRBV7-9,CASSLAEYQETQYF
TRBJ2-2,TRBV3-1/TRBV3-2,CASSLRGGRGGELFF
TRBJ2-7,TRBV7-9,CASSLGDRAGEQYF
TRBJ2-1,TRBV12-3/TRBV12-4,CASRVADNEQFF
TRBJ1-6,TRBV30,CAWTRALTPPDNSPLHF
TRBJ1-4,TRBV7-2,CASSLGQGPRTGPEGLFF
TRBJ1-2,TRBV29-1,CSVDEYGYTF
TRBJ2-7,TRBV6-5,CASSLQGFYEQYF
TRBJ1-6,TRBV12-3/TRBV12-4,CASRRSSPLHF
TRBJ2-5,TRBV27,CASAEGGTGPNGEETQYF